The entry below describes one T cell receptor beta chain. This record comes from a study of CD8+CD57+ T cells in acquired aplastic anemia. Trimming pared 7 bases from V and 1 base from J, leaving 9 bases between. The CDR3 is made up of 13 amino acids. CDR1 is MNHEY, CDR2 SMNVEV, per germline (reference sequence). Those patients picked for sequencing had displayed CD8+CD57+ cell expansion on flow cytometry. Genomic DNA was employed as the template in profiling TCR beta VDJ and CDR3. TCRdb re-analysed the reads in MiXCR, keeping a single row per CDR3 protein. The sample yields roughly 180,000 distinct CDR3 sequences, approximately 48% seen once.

The sequenced sample consisted of sorted CD4+, CD8+, or CD8+CD57+ T cells (not recorded which) from PBMCs. This receptor was identified in a human donor with aplastic anemia. This chain links TRBV27 with TRBJ2-3, with D perhaps TRBD2 (6 bases). Written as DNA, the CDR3 is TGTGCCAGCACTAGCGTCGGCACAGATACGCAGTATTTT. This translates into CASTSVGTDTQYF.